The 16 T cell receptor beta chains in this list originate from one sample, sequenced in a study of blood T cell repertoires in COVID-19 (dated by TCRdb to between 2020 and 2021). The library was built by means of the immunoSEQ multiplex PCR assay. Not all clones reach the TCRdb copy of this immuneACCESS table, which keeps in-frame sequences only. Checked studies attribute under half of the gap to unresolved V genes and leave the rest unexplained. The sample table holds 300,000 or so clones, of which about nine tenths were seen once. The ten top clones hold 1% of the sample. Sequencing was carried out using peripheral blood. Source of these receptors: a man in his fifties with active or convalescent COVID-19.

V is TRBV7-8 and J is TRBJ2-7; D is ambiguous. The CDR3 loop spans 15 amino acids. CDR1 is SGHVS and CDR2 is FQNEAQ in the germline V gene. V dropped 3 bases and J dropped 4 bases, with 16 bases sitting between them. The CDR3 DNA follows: TGTGCCAGCAGCTTCGGTCCTCCTCCGATATACGAGCAGTACTTC. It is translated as CASSFGPPPIYEQYF.

The DNA for the CDR3 is TGTGCCAGCTCACCGAATGGCCCGCAAGAGACCCAGTACTTC. This codes for CASSPNGPQETQYF. The chain couples TRBV18 to TRBJ2-5; D not certain. Trimming pared 3 bases from V and 2 bases from J, leaving 10 bases between. This CDR3 has 14 residues. CDR1 is KGHSH and CDR2 is LQKENI in the germline V gene.

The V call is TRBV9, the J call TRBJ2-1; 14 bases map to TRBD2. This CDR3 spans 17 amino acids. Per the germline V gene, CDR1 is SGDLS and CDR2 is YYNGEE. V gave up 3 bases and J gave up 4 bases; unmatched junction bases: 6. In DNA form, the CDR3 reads TGTGCCAGCAGCGAGGGACTAGCGGGGGTTCCTTACAATGAGCAGTTCTTC. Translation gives CASSEGLAGVPYNEQFF.

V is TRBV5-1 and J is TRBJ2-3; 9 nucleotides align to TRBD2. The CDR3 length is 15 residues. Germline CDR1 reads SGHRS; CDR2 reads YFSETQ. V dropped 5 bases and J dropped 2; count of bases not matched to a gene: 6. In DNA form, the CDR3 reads TGCGCCAGCAGAATTTGGACTAGCGACACAGATACGCAGTATTTT. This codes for CASRIWTSDTDTQYF.

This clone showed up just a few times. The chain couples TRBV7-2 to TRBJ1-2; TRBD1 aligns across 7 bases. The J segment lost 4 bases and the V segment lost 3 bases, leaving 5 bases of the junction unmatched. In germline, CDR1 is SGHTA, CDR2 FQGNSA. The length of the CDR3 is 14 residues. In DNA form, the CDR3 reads TGTGCCAGCAGCTTGGGACAGCAGGTCTATGGCTACACCTTC. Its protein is CASSLGQQVYGYTF.

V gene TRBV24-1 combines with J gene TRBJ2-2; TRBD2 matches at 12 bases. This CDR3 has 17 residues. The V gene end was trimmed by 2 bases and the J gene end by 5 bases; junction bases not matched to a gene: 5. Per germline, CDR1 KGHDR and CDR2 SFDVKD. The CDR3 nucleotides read TGTGCCACCAGTGATTCCACGGGACTAGCGGGTACCGGGGAGCTGTTTTTT. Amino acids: CATSDSTGLAGTGELFF.

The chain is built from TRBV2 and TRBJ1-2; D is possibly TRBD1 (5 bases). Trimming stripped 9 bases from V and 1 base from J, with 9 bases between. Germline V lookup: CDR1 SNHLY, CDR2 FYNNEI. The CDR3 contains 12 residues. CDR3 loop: CARSQDNYGYTF. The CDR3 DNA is TGTGCCAGGTCACAGGATAACTATGGCTACACCTTC.

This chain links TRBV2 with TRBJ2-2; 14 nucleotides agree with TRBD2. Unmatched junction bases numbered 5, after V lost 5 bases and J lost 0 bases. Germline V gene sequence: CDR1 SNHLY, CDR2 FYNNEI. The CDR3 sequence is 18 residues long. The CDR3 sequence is CASSFGLAGGANTGELFF. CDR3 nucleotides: TGTGCCAGCAGTTTCGGACTAGCGGGAGGTGCGAACACCGGGGAGCTGTTTTTT.

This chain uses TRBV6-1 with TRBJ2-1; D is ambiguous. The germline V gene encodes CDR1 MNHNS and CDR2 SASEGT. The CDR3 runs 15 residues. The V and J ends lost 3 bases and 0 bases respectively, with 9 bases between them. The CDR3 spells CASSETPSSYNEQFF. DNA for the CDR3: TGTGCCAGCAGTGAGACACCGAGCTCCTACAATGAGCAGTTCTTC.

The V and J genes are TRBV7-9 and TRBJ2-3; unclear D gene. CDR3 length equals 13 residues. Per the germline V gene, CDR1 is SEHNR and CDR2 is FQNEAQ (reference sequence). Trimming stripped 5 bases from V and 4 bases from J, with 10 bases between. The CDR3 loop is CASSPRGSDTQYF. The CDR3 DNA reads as TGTGCCAGCAGCCCACGAGGATCAGATACGCAGTATTTT.

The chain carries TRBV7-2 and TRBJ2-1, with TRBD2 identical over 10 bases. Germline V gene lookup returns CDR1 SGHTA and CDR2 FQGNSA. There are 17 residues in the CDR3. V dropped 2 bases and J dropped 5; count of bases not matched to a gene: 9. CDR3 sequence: CASSLRLAGELHNEQFF. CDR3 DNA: TGTGCCAGCAGCTTACGGCTAGCGGGGGAGTTACACAATGAGCAGTTCTTC.

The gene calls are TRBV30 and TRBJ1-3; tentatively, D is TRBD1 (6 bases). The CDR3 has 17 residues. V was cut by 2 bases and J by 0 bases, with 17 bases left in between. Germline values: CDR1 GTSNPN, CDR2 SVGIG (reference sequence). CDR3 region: CAWSQDRTDNSGNTIYF. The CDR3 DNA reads TGTGCCTGGAGTCAGGACCGGACAGACAACTCTGGAAACACCATATATTTT.

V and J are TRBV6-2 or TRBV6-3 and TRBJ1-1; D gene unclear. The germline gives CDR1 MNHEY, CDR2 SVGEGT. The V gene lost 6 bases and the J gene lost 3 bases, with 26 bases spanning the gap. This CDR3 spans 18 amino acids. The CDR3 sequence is CASRPETRRGPFYTEAFF. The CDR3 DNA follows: TGTGCCAGCAGGCCTGAAACTCGACGGGGTCCCTTCTACACTGAAGCTTTCTTT.

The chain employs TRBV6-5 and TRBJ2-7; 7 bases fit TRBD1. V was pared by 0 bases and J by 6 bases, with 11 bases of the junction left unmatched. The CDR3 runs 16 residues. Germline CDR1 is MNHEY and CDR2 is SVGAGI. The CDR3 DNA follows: TGTGCCAGCAGTTACTCATTTACGGGACAGAGAGCCGAGCAGTACTTC. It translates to CASSYSFTGQRAEQYF.

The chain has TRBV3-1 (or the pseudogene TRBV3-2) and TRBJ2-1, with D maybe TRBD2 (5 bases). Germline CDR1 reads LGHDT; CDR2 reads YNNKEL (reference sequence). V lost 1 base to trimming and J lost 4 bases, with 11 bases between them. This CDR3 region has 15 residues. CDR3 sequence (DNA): TGTGCCAGCAGCCAAGGTAGCGCAACGTACAATGAGCAGTTCTTC. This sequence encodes CASSQGSATYNEQFF.

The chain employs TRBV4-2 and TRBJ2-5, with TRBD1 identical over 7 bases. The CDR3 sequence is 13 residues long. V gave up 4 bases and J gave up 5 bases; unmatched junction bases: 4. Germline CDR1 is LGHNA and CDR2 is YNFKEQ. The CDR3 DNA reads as TGTGCCAGCAGCCCGAGCAGGGGGGAGACCCAGTACTTC. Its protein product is CASSPSRGETQYF.